The sequence of this T cell receptor (beta chain) was determined in a study of Tregs in tolerant kidney transplant recipients. Study-level findings and limits: Activated donor B cell expansion appeared to reveal the most relevant donor-specific TCRbeta repertoire. For some patients, primers changed over time, blocking nucleotide-level comparison.

The CDR3 is 14 residues long. In germline, CDR1 is SGHDT, CDR2 YYEEEE. Recipient PBMCs carried a CFSE label and met irradiated graft donor PBMCs for over five days before FACS sorting. Worth noting for this clone: Its matching antigen is unknown. The read is 3 residues too short to cover the CDR3 end, so that end is filled in from the germline J gene.

Profiled with immunoSEQ multiplex PCR; TCRdb holds only in-frame clones, not every one. The table for this sample gives 2,000 to 3,000 clones. The TCR sequence derives from a human patient who received a combined kidney and bone marrow transplant. The gene calls are TRBV5-6 and TRBJ1-1; no clear D gene. The sample in question was CD8+ T cells from blood cultured with allogeneic cells, obtained before the transplant. The chain's CDR3 is CASSYGSMGTEAFF. The sequenced CDR3 bases are TGTGCCAGCAGCTACGGATCTATGGGCACAGAA.